This T cell receptor (beta chain) stems from a study of Graves' ophthalmopathy and Graves' hyperthyroidism. Out of 7.5 to 10 ml of fresh peripheral blood, PBMCs were obtained. RNA transcripts were the template, and TCR beta CDR3 regions were amplified from them. First-round RT-PCR with HTBI primers preceded a second-round multiplex PCR. TCRdb reprocessed the multiplex PCR reads with MiXCR, giving one entry per CDR3 protein. Here the sample spans about 400,000 distinct CDR3 sequences, approximately 16% being singletons. This CDR3 has 13 residues. With V trimmed by 10 bases and J by 7 bases, 11 bases remained unmatched. The study's findings and limits: Most thyroid clonotypes expanded beyond 0.001 frequency were also found in blood. A roughly 80% specificity and 87.88% sensitivity were achieved by a 13-signature model that separated ophthalmopathy from stable hyperthyroidism.

This clonotype was counted at least ten times. As yet, its antigen is unknown. The sample taken for sequencing was peripheral blood. The V gene is TRBV12-3 or TRBV12-4, the J gene TRBJ2-7; 9 nucleotides line up with TRBD1. This TCR came from a young woman with Graves' ophthalmopathy. CDR3 bases: TGTGCCACTCGGACAGGGGCTTTTCGGGAGCAGTACTTC. It yields the protein CATRTGAFREQYF.